This T cell receptor (beta chain) was obtained from a study of blood T cell repertoires in COVID-19. Study information: The samples span acute and convalescent COVID-19 from the United States, Italy and Spain.

Participants were aged about 18 to 100 years from about two dozen US areas. Assignments of participants to cohorts depended upon their own reported clinical history. Exposed study participants had met a COVID-19 case within 2 weeks before entry. The CDR3 runs to 16 residues. V lost 1 base, J lost 9 bases, and 7 bases stayed unmatched. The germline CDR1 and CDR2 sequences are SGHVS and FQNEAQ. Here immunoSEQ multiplex PCR was the method, and the copy in TCRdb shows in-frame clones only, minus some. This table has approximately 200,000 clones, 75% to 90% appearing once. The chain combines TRBV7-8 with TRBJ1-6; TRBD1 agrees at 9 bases. The source is a woman under 40 who had been exposed to COVID-19. Specimen: PBMCs or T cells enriched from blood (not recorded which). The CDR3 DNA follows: TGTGCCAGCAGCTTAGGCAGGGACAGGGTTGGTTCACCCCTCCACTTT. Protein product: CASSLGRDRVGSPLHF. Based on the CDR3 plus reference TRBV7-8 and TRBJ1-6, the full variable domain is GAGVSQSPRYKVAKRGQDVALRCDPISGHVSLFWYQQALGQGPEFLTYFQNEAQLDKSGLPSDRFFAERPEGSVSTLKIQRTQQEDSAVYLCASSLGRDRVGSPLHFGNGTRLTVT.